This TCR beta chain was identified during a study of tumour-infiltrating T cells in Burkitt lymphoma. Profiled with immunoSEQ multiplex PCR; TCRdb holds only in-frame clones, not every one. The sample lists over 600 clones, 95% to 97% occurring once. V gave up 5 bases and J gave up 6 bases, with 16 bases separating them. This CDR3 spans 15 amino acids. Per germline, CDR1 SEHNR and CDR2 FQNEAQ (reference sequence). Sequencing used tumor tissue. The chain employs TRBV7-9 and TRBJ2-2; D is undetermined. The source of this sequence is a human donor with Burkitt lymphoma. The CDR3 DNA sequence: TGTGCCAGCAGCGACCAGCTAGATAGTTCCGGGGAGCTGTTTTTT. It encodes CASSDQLDSSGELFF.